These 30 T cell receptor beta chains originate from one sample sequenced in a study of vaccination effects on CD4 cells after COVID-19. The method was immunoSEQ multiplex PCR; TCRdb's version includes in-frame clones alone and lacks a portion of them. The sample shows fewer than 90,000 clones, over 75% of them seen only once. The antigens for these receptors are not known. After expansion with viral peptide pools in the ViraFEST assay, antigen-specific CD4+ T cells were sequenced. When around nine days of culture had elapsed, CD4+ T cells were isolated. Participants were given two doses of BNT162b2 or mRNA-1273 vaccine. Here the sequenced sample was CD4+ T cells from PBMCs cultured with HCoV-OC43 spike peptides, taken after COVID-19 vaccination. As for subset: HCoV-OC43 spike overlapping peptide pool stimulation. These receptors were taken from a human donor who received a COVID-19 vaccine.

The chain uses TRBV3-1 (or the pseudogene TRBV3-2) and TRBJ2-5; 10 bases line up with TRBD2. The CDR3 spans 16 residues. Trimming cost V 5 bases and J 1 base; bases outside gene matches: 7. Germline V CDR1 and CDR2: LGHDT, YNNKEL (reference sequence). The CDR3 here is CASSKRSGGAQETQYF. The CDR3 DNA sequence: TGTGCCAGCAGCAAGAGGAGCGGGGGGGCCCAAGAGACCCAGTACTTC.

The chain links TRBV25-1 to TRBJ1-4; 8 bases line up with TRBD1. The trim removed 10 bases at V and 3 bases at J, leaving 7 bases unmatched. The CDR3 has 14 amino acids. Germline lookup yields CDR1 MGHDK and CDR2 SYGVNS. The CDR3 sequence is CATKMTGANEKLFF. In DNA, the CDR3 is TGTGCCACCAAGATGACAGGGGCTAATGAAAAACTGTTTTTT. Supplemented by reference TRBV25-1 and TRBJ1-4, the full variable domain reads EADIYQTPRYLVIGTGKKITLECSQTMGHDKMYWYQQDPGMELHLIHYSYGVNSTEKGDLSSESTVSRIRTEHFPLTLESARPSHTSQYLCATKMTGANEKLFFGSGTQLSVL.

This sequence joins TRBV7-3 and TRBJ2-1, with 12 bases fitting TRBD2. V was clipped by 5 bases and J by 5 bases; unmatched bases: 7. The CDR3 contains 16 residues. Germline V CDR1 and CDR2: SGHTA, FQGTGA. The CDR3 protein is CASSPLAGGLNNEQFF. CDR3 sequence (DNA): TGTGCCAGCAGCCCCCTAGCGGGGGGGCTTAACAATGAGCAGTTCTTC.

V usage is TRBV24-1 and J usage is TRBJ2-2; D perhaps matches TRBD1 (5 bases). Trimming stripped 5 bases from V and 4 bases from J, with 7 bases between. The CDR3 runs 13 residues. In germline, CDR1 is KGHDR, CDR2 SFDVKD. The CDR3 reads CATSVRGTGELFF. CDR3 DNA: TGTGCCACCAGTGTAAGGGGCACCGGGGAGCTGTTTTTT.

The V call is TRBV6-1, the J call TRBJ2-1; TRBD2 might be the D (6 bases). Germline CDR1 is MNHNS and CDR2 is SASEGT. V dropped 1 base and J dropped 3 bases, with 10 bases sitting between them. The CDR3 sequence is 15 residues long. The CDR3 spells CASSEGPAGYNEQFF. The CDR3 DNA sequence: TGTGCCAGCAGTGAAGGCCCAGCGGGCTACAATGAGCAGTTCTTC.

This clone was observed a single time. This chain joins TRBV24-1 and TRBJ2-2, with D maybe TRBD1 (5 bases). With 4 bases removed from V and 4 bases from J, the gap between germline ends came to 12 bases. The germline CDR1 and CDR2 sequences are KGHDR and SFDVKD. The CDR3 is made up of 15 amino acids. The CDR3, as DNA: TGTGCCACCAGTGAAACTAATGGGGCCACCGGGGAGCTGTTTTTT. It codes for CATSETNGATGELFF.

The chain is built from TRBV5-5 and TRBJ1-1; 8 positions match TRBD1. After removal of 6 bases from V and 4 bases from J, the junction contained 8 bases not matched to a gene. The CDR3 consists of 14 residues. Germline CDR1 and CDR2: SGHKS and YYEKEE (reference sequence). The CDR3 loop reads CASTPNTGGTEAFF. The DNA of the CDR3 is TGTGCCAGCACCCCAAACACAGGGGGCACTGAAGCTTTCTTT.

V is TRBV14 and J is TRBJ2-6, with D hard to call. Trimming took off 1 base at V and 0 bases at J, with 7 bases between the two ends. Germline V gene data show CDR1 as SGHDN and CDR2 as FVKESK. The CDR3 is 16 amino acids. CDR3 nucleotides: TGTGCCAGCAGCCAAGGTAGCTACTCTGGGGCCAACGTCCTGACTTTC. This codes for CASSQGSYSGANVLTF. Full variable domain (missing parts from reference TRBV14 and TRBJ2-6): EAGVTQFPSHSVIEKGQTVTLRCDPISGHDNLYWYRRVMGKEIKFLLHFVKESKQDESGMPNNRFLAERTGGTYSTLKVQPAELEDSGVYFCASSQGSYSGANVLTFGAGSRLTVL.

The V and J genes are TRBV28 and TRBJ1-5; D is possibly TRBD1 (6 bases). This CDR3 has 13 amino acids. V lost 6 bases, J lost 7 bases, and 13 bases lay in between. Per the germline V gene, CDR1 is MDHEN and CDR2 is SYDVKM. The DNA for the CDR3 is TGTGCCAGCAGGCAACTGGGGGGCCAGCCCCAGCATTTT. Protein sequence: CASRQLGGQPQHF. Full variable domain (outside the CDR3, taken from reference TRBV28 and TRBJ1-5): DVKVTQSSRYLVKRTGEKVFLECVQDMDHENMFWYRQDPGLGLRLIYFSYDVKMKEKGDIPEGYSVSREKKERFSLILESASTNQTSMYLCASRQLGGQPQHFGDGTRLSIL.

The chain has TRBV4-1 and TRBJ2-3; D might be TRBD2 (5 bases). The CDR3 is 15 amino acids. Germline V gene sequence: CDR1 MGHRA, CDR2 YSYEKL. Trimming pared 0 bases from V and 7 bases from J, leaving 14 bases between. The CDR3 here is CASSQDGRLGNTQYF. The CDR3, as DNA: TGCGCCAGCAGCCAAGACGGACGGCTCGGGAATACGCAGTATTTT.

The gene calls are TRBV5-1 and TRBJ1-2, with D possibly being TRBD1 (5 bases). This CDR3 has 15 residues. Trimming took 0 bases from V and 7 from J, leaving 16 bases between them. From germline, CDR1 is SGHRS and CDR2 YFSETQ. The CDR3 sequence: CASSLEGLGEAGYTF. As DNA, the CDR3 is TGCGCCAGCAGCTTGGAAGGTCTAGGGGAGGCTGGCTACACCTTC.

The CDR3 DNA is TGCAGCGTTGTTGGGCACCTGGACCAAGAGACCCAGTACTTC. Translating gives CSVVGHLDQETQYF. The J gene is TRBJ2-5, the V gene TRBV29-1; no firm D call. The germline V gene has CDR1 SQVTM and CDR2 ANQGSEA. CDR3 length: 14 residues. Trimming removed 4 bases from V and 0 bases from J, with 12 bases in between.

V is TRBV14 and J is TRBJ1-2; D not certain. V lost 4 bases and J 4 bases, leaving 10 bases between the germline ends. CDR1 is SGHDN and CDR2 is FVKESK in the germline V gene. CDR3 length: 13 residues. CDR3 residues: CASSPRGAYGYTF. The CDR3 DNA follows: TGTGCCAGCAGCCCGCGGGGTGCCTATGGCTACACCTTC.

This clone was detected a few times. The chain recombines TRBV5-4 with TRBJ1-1, with D perhaps TRBD1 (6 bases). The CDR3 extends over 14 amino acids. Germline CDR1 and CDR2: SGHNT and YYREEE (reference sequence). Trimming cost V 7 bases and J 11 bases, with 24 bases left between them. The CDR3 loop is CASVPGGQGRRAFF. As DNA, the CDR3 is TGTGCCAGCGTACCCGGGGGGCAGGGAAGGAGGGCTTTCTTT.

The CDR3 reads CASRQKDRGDQPQHF. In nucleotides, the CDR3 is TGTGCCAGCAGGCAAAAGGACAGGGGTGATCAGCCCCAGCATTTT. The chain uses TRBV6-5 and TRBJ1-5, with 9 bases fitting TRBD1. After removal of 6 bases from V and 5 bases from J, the junction contained 8 bases not matched to a gene. The germline CDR1 and CDR2 sequences are MNHEY and SVGAGI. This CDR3 spans 15 amino acids.

This clone appeared a few times. The chain joins TRBV5-1 to TRBJ1-6; D gene ambiguous. The germline V and J ends were trimmed by 7 bases and 9 bases, with 11 bases remaining between them. Germline V CDR1 and CDR2: SGHRS, YFSETQ. This CDR3 contains 12 residues. The CDR3 sequence is CASGDEGSPLHF. The DNA for the CDR3 is TGCGCCAGCGGGGATGAAGGTTCACCCCTCCACTTT. The variable domain in full, with the rest retrieved from reference TRBV5-1 and TRBJ1-6, is KAGVTQTPRYLIKTRGQQVTLSCSPISGHRSVSWYQQTPGQGLQFLFEYFSETQRNKGNFPGRFSGRQFSNSRSEMNVSTLELGDSALYLCASGDEGSPLHFGNGTRLTVT.

The gene calls are TRBV7-9 and TRBJ2-1, with D possibly matching TRBD1 (5 bases). There are 9 residues in the CDR3. Germline V gene sequence: CDR1 SEHNR, CDR2 FQNEAQ (reference sequence). CDR3 sequence (DNA): TGTGCGTTAGGGGATGAGCAGTTCTTC. Protein: CALGDEQFF.

The chain has TRBV27 and TRBJ1-5; the D is unclear. The V and J ends lost 3 bases and 7 bases respectively, with 13 bases between them. The CDR3 consists of 14 residues. CDR1 and CDR2 from the germline V gene are MNHEY and SMNVEV (reference sequence). Here the CDR3 DNA reads TGTGCCAGCAGTTTCGATAGGGCCGTACAGCCCCAGCATTTT. It codes for CASSFDRAVQPQHF.

The CDR3 DNA reads TGTGCCAGCAGCTCCGATTGGGGAGTCCTCACTGAAGCTTTCTTT. It yields the protein CASSSDWGVLTEAFF. The chain links TRBV13 to TRBJ1-1, with no clear D. The CDR3 contains 15 residues. V lost 4 bases, J lost 4 bases, and 16 bases lay in between. CDR1 and CDR2 (germline): PRHDT, FYEKMQ (reference sequence).

CDR3 nucleotides: TGTGCCAGCAGTGAACGGAGGTCCGCCGAGCAGTACGTC. It translates to CASSERRSAEQYV. V gene TRBV2 combines with J gene TRBJ2-7; a possible D gene is TRBD2 (5 bases). V was pared by 2 bases and J by 6 bases, with 11 bases between. Germline loops: CDR1 SNHLY, CDR2 FYNNEI. The CDR3 has 13 amino acids.

This sequence joins TRBV7-9 and TRBJ1-1; the match to TRBD1 covers 9 bases. The CDR3 sequence is 16 residues long. Losses at the gene ends were 5 bases for V and 5 bases for J; bases not matched to a gene: 12. In germline, CDR1 is SEHNR, CDR2 FQNEAQ (reference sequence). The CDR3 loop reads CASSPLQGAKRTEAFF. The DNA of the CDR3 is TGTGCCAGCAGCCCGCTACAGGGGGCGAAAAGAACTGAAGCTTTCTTT.

This chain uses TRBV15 with TRBJ1-3; 7 bases map to TRBD1. V trimming: 3 bases; J trimming: 3 bases; junction bases outside the gene matches: 2. CDR3 length equals 14 residues. Germline loops: CDR1 LNHNV, CDR2 YYDKDF (reference sequence). The CDR3, as DNA: TGTGCCACCAGCAGGAACAGGGGTGGAAACACCATATATTTT. This sequence encodes CATSRNRGGNTIYF.

The chain recombines TRBV4-3 with TRBJ2-5; 9 bases map to TRBD2. Germline CDR1 and CDR2: LGHNA and YSLEER. The V gene end was trimmed by 0 bases and the J gene end by 7 bases; junction bases not matched to a gene: 15. The CDR3 runs 18 residues. CDR3 bases: TGCGCCAGCAGCCAAGAGGTGGTGGCGGGGGGGTACTTCGCGACCCAGTACTTC. Its translation: CASSQEVVAGGYFATQYF.

This clone was observed a handful of times. Here the CDR3 DNA reads TGTGCCAGCAGCTTCCCCGGGACTAGCGGGGTCGAGCAGTACGTC. Its protein product is CASSFPGTSGVEQYV. The gene calls are TRBV7-8 and TRBJ2-7; 13 bases align to TRBD2. Losses at the gene ends were 3 bases for V and 6 bases for J; bases not matched to a gene: 5. Germline V gene data show CDR1 as SGHVS and CDR2 as FQNEAQ. This CDR3 contains 15 residues.

The chain recombines TRBV24-1 with TRBJ2-7; D is perhaps TRBD1 (6 bases). The CDR3 is 16 amino acids. From germline, CDR1 is KGHDR and CDR2 SFDVKD. Between the trimmed V and J ends, which lost 0 bases and 2 bases, there was a span of 13 bases. CDR3 DNA sequence: TGTGCCACCAGTGATTTGGTGACAGGACCTACCTACGAGCAGTACGTC. Translation gives CATSDLVTGPTYEQYV.

This clone was observed a few times. The chain carries TRBV4-1 and TRBJ1-2; D perhaps matches TRBD1 (5 bases). Germline assignment: CDR1 MGHRA and CDR2 YSYEKL. Trimming stripped 0 bases from V and 0 bases from J, with 8 bases between. This CDR3 comprises 15 residues. The CDR3 DNA reads TGCGCCAGCAGCCAAGAGGGACTAACTAACTATGGCTACACCTTC. This encodes CASSQEGLTNYGYTF.

This clone was seen only once. V is TRBV4-1 and J is TRBJ1-6, with unresolved D. From germline, CDR1 is MGHRA and CDR2 YSYEKL. The ends were cut back, 2 bases at V and 9 bases at J, with 11 bases in the middle. The CDR3 has 14 residues. CDR3 protein: CASSQSSRSSPLHF. The CDR3, as DNA: TGCGCCAGCAGCCAAAGCTCGCGGTCTTCACCCCTCCACTTT.

This clone was observed a handful of times. The V call is TRBV5-1, the J call TRBJ1-1, with no clear D. CDR1 SGHRS and CDR2 YFSETQ come from the germline V gene. The CDR3 covers 16 residues. V lost 0 bases to trimming and J lost 2 bases, with 14 bases between them. The CDR3 protein is CASSLARLSQNTEAFF. CDR3 DNA sequence: TGCGCCAGCAGCTTGGCAAGATTGAGTCAAAACACTGAAGCTTTCTTT. The complete variable domain, with remaining parts taken from reference TRBV5-1 and TRBJ1-1, reads KAGVTQTPRYLIKTRGQQVTLSCSPISGHRSVSWYQQTPGQGLQFLFEYFSETQRNKGNFPGRFSGRQFSNSRSEMNVSTLELGDSALYLCASSLARLSQNTEAFFGQGTRLTVV.

This chain joins TRBV2 and TRBJ2-1; TRBD2 agrees at 12 bases. Looked up from germline, CDR1 is SNHLY and CDR2 is FYNNEI. The ends lost 6 bases at V and 9 bases at J; junction bases unmatched: 9. The CDR3 covers 15 residues. Written as DNA, the CDR3 is TGTGCCAGCAGGGTACTAGCGGGGGGTGCGGGTGAGCAGTTCTTC. This sequence encodes CASRVLAGGAGEQFF.

This clone has just a few counts. V usage is TRBV7-3 and J usage is TRBJ1-1; D ambiguous. Looked up from germline, CDR1 is SGHTA and CDR2 is FQGTGA. V gave up 0 bases and J gave up 3 bases, with 5 bases separating them. This CDR3 spans 13 amino acids. The CDR3 nucleotides read TGTGCCAGCAGCTTAACCCGGTACACTGAAGCTTTCTTT. It codes for CASSLTRYTEAFF.